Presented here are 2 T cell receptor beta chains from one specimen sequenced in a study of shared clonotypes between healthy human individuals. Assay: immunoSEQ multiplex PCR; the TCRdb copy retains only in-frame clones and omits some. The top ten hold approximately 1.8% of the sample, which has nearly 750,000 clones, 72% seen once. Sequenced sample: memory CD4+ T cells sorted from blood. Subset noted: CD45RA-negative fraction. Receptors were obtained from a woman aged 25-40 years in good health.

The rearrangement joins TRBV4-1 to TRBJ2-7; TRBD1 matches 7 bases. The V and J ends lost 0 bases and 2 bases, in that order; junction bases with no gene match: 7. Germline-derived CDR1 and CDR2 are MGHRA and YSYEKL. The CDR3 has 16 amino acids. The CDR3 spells CASSQDVGTVPYEQYF. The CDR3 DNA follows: TGCGCCAGCAGCCAAGATGTAGGGACAGTTCCCTACGAGCAGTACTTC.

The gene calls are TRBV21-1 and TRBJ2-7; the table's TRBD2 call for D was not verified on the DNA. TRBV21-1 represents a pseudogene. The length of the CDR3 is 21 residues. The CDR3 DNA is TGTGCCAGCAGCAAAGGCGAAAGATTTGGGACTAGCGGGAGAGGCACCTACGAGCAGTACTTC. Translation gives CASSKGERFGTSGRGTYEQYF.